These 16 T cell receptor beta chains were all obtained from the same sample, sequenced in a study of blood T cell repertoires in COVID-19 (TCRdb year 2020). The library relied on the immunoSEQ multiplex PCR assay. TCRdb mirrors the immuneACCESS table, restricted to in-frame sequences. Some clones are absent from its copies; in checked studies, under half trace to an unresolved V gene, and the reason for the others is unknown. The table for this sample lists 200,000 to 250,000 clones; about 91% of them were counted only once. 4% to 5.5% of the sample rests with the top ten. The source material was peripheral blood. Source of these receptors: a woman aged 40 to 50 with acute or convalescent COVID-19.

The V gene is TRBV2, the J gene TRBJ1-2, with D unclear. CDR3 length equals 15 residues. Germline V lookup: CDR1 SNHLY, CDR2 FYNNEI. The germline V and J ends were trimmed by 2 bases and 8 bases, with 18 bases remaining between them. CDR3 nucleotides: TGTGCCAGCAGTGAAACCCCCGACACACCGGGGGGCTACACCTTC. Translating it yields CASSETPDTPGGYTF.

V gene TRBV12-5 combines with J gene TRBJ1-5, with TRBD1 identical over 9 bases. This CDR3 is 15 amino acids long. The germline V gene encodes CDR1 LGHNT and CDR2 FRNRAP. With 1 base clipped from V and 5 bases from J, the junction kept 3 bases outside the gene matches. Written as DNA, the CDR3 is TGTGCTAGTGGTTTGGAAACAGGGGGCCATCAGCCCCAGCATTTT. Its translation is CASGLETGGHQPQHF.

The rearrangement joins TRBV11-2 to TRBJ1-1; 8 bases are a match to TRBD1. Germline CDR1 SGHAT, CDR2 FQNNGV. Losses at the gene ends were 1 base for V and 8 bases for J; bases not matched to a gene: 6. This CDR3 contains 14 residues. CDR3 protein: CASSLVYGQGEAFF. The CDR3 DNA reads as TGTGCCAGCAGCTTAGTATACGGACAGGGAGAAGCTTTCTTT.

In its sample, this clone was seen a few times. V is TRBV3-1 (or the pseudogene TRBV3-2) and J is TRBJ1-2; D is possibly TRBD1 (6 bases). Trimming left V 1 base short and J 7 bases short, with 10 bases between. CDR1 is LGHDT and CDR2 is YNNKEL in the germline V gene (reference sequence). The CDR3 length is 13 residues. DNA of the CDR3: TGTGCCAGCAGCCAAGCAGGGGCGGGTGGCTACACCTTC. Its translation is CASSQAGAGGYTF.

The rearrangement links TRBV6-2 or TRBV6-3 to TRBJ1-1; D remains ambiguous. The V and J ends lost 2 bases and 1 base respectively, with 8 bases between them. The CDR3 runs 14 residues. Germline V gene sequence: CDR1 MNHEY, CDR2 SVGEGT. The CDR3 nucleotides read TGTGCCAGCAGTTACCTGGGAGAGAACACTGAAGCTTTCTTT. It is translated as CASSYLGENTEAFF.

The chain uses TRBV5-1 and TRBJ1-1; 7 nucleotides line up with TRBD1. Trimming cost V 4 bases and J 4 bases; bases outside gene matches: 7. CDR3 length: 14 residues. Germline CDR1 reads SGHRS; CDR2 reads YFSETQ. The CDR3 bases are TGCGCCAGCAGCCTGGACAGGAGGGGCACTGAAGCTTTCTTT. Translated, it gives CASSLDRRGTEAFF.

The rearrangement links TRBV18 to TRBJ2-1; TRBD2 matches at 8 bases. Trimming took 3 bases from V and 2 from J; bases not matched to a gene: 3. CDR3 length equals 15 residues. CDR1 KGHSH and CDR2 LQKENI come from the germline V gene. Here the CDR3 reads CASSPGLGAYNEQFF. The DNA for the CDR3 is TGTGCCAGCTCACCGGGACTAGGGGCCTACAATGAGCAGTTCTTC.

This rearrangement joins TRBV11-2 to TRBJ2-5; TRBD2 might be the D (7 bases). CDR1 is SGHAT and CDR2 is FQNNGV in the germline V gene. Trimming took off 5 bases at V and 3 bases at J, with 25 bases between the two ends. The CDR3 has 18 residues. DNA for the CDR3: TGTGCCAGCAGCCGACTAACGGGGAGGGGGGCCGGCGAAGAGACCCAGTACTTC. The encoded protein is CASSRLTGRGAGEETQYF.

V and J are TRBV5-6 and TRBJ1-5; D gene unclear. CDR1 is SGHDT, CDR2 YYEEEE, per germline. The CDR3 length is 14 residues. Between the trimmed V and J ends, which lost 2 bases and 9 bases, there was a span of 15 bases. The CDR3 DNA follows: TGTGCCAGCAGCTTTGGCCAGGCGAGTGGGCCCCAGCATTTT. Translated, it gives CASSFGQASGPQHF.

The chain couples TRBV11-2 to TRBJ1-2; a weak D match, TRBD1 (5 bases). This CDR3 has 13 residues. Looked up from germline, CDR1 is SGHAT and CDR2 is FQNNGV. The V gene lost 4 bases and the J gene lost 7 bases, with 13 bases spanning the gap. The CDR3 sequence: CASSSVGEVGYTF. CDR3 coding DNA: TGTGCCAGCAGCTCAGTAGGGGAGGTTGGCTACACCTTC.

This sequence joins TRBV18 and TRBJ1-3, with D perhaps matching TRBD1 (6 bases). V lost 3 bases to trimming and J lost 1 base, with 10 bases between them. The CDR3 loop spans 15 amino acids. Germline V lookup: CDR1 KGHSH, CDR2 LQKENI. Here the CDR3 DNA reads TGTGCCAGCTCACCTCGGACAGATTCTGGAAACACCATATATTTT. Its translation is CASSPRTDSGNTIYF.

CDR3: CSSFGTSASSMYGYTF. As DNA, the CDR3 is TGCAGCTCTTTCGGGACAAGCGCGTCGTCAATGTATGGCTACACCTTC. V usage is TRBV29-1 and J usage is TRBJ1-2, with D possibly matching TRBD1 (6 bases). This CDR3 spans 16 amino acids. Germline CDR1 reads SQVTM; CDR2 reads ANQGSEA. V lost 8 bases and J 5 bases, leaving 27 bases between the germline ends.

J is TRBJ1-2 and V is TRBV5-6; the match to TRBD1 covers 7 bases. Germline CDR1 reads SGHDT; CDR2 reads YYEEEE. The V segment lost 4 bases and the J segment 8 bases; nucleotides outside the gene matches: 14. The CDR3 has 15 amino acids. CDR3 in DNA: TGTGCCAGCAGCGTCCAAAACAGGGGTGGGGGCGGCTACACCTTC. Protein: CASSVQNRGGGGYTF.

The chain combines TRBV18 with TRBJ2-1; 7 positions agree with TRBD1. V trimming: 3 bases; J trimming: 9 bases; junction bases outside the gene matches: 8. Germline V lookup: CDR1 KGHSH, CDR2 LQKENI. The CDR3 has 14 residues. The CDR3 is CASSPINRGGEQFF. The CDR3 nucleotides are TGTGCCAGCTCACCCATCAACAGGGGCGGTGAGCAGTTCTTC.

The genes are TRBV5-6 and TRBJ1-3, with a possible D match to TRBD1 (6 bases). The CDR3 is 16 amino acids. Trimming removed 0 bases from V and 2 bases from J, with 12 bases in between. Germline-derived CDR1 and CDR2 are SGHDT and YYEEEE. Here the CDR3 DNA reads TGTGCCAGCAGCTTGGGGGACACCGACCCTGGAAACACCATATATTTT. The encoded protein is CASSLGDTDPGNTIYF. Complete variable domain (other parts from reference TRBV5-6 and TRBJ1-3): DAGVTQSPTHLIKTRGQQVTLRCSPKSGHDTVSWYQQALGQGPQFIFQYYEEEERQRGNFPDRFSGHQFPNYSSELNVNALLLGDSALYLCASSLGDTDPGNTIYFGEGSWLTVV.

CDR3 sequence: CASSGSTSGGYTDTQYF. The CDR3 nucleotides are TGTGCCAGCAGCGGATCGACTAGCGGGGGGTACACAGATACGCAGTATTTT. This chain connects TRBV9 to TRBJ2-3; TRBD2 agrees at 13 bases. CDR3 size: 17 residues. Germline CDR1 and CDR2: SGDLS and YYNGEE. Trimming took 3 bases from V and 2 from J; bases not matched to a gene: 6.